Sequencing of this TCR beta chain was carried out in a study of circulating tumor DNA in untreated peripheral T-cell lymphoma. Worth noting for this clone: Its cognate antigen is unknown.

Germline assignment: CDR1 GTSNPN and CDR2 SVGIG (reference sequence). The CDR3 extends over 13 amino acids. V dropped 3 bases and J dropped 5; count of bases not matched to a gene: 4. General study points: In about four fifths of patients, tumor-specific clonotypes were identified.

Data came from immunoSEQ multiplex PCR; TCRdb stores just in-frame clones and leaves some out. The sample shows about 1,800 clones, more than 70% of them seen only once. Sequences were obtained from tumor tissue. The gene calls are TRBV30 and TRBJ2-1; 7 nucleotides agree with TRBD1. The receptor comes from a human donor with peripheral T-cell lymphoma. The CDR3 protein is CAWRPTGHNEQFF. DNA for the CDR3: TGTGCCTGGAGACCGACAGGGCACAATGAGCAGTTCTTC.